This T cell receptor (beta chain) was sequenced for a study of vaccination and CD4 T cells after COVID-19. About the research overall: The stimulating agents, overlapping spike peptides, came from SARS-CoV-2, HCoV-NL63, HCoV-OC43 and HCoV-229E. Findings and limits, study-wide: Spike mono-reactive status applied to 304 of 307 vaccine-specific clones in convalescent patients.

Germline V gene lookup returns CDR1 DFQATT and CDR2 SNEGSKA (reference sequence). This CDR3 region has 14 residues. V lost 3 bases and J lost 4, with 16 bases in between. Comments on this clonotype: The antigen remains unidentified.

The Oncomine TCR Beta short-read assay generated sequence data from the DNA of cultured CD4+ T cells. Each CDR3 protein is one row after TCRdb ran MiXCR on the PCR reads. The data show some 10,000 distinct CDR3 sequences, 55% to 75% seen once. The treatment was: approximately 11-day PBMC culture with coronavirus spike peptide pools or control peptides (ViraFEST assay). PBMCs, plated at roughly 2 million per well, were grown in the presence of approximately 10 IU/ml IL-2 and around 10 ug/ml peptide pools. The TCR was taken from a human donor who had recovered from COVID-19. The rearrangement links TRBV20-1 to TRBJ2-7, with D maybe TRBD2 (7 bases). The source material was CD4+ T cells from blood, cultured in vitro. The chain's CDR3 is CSASQRGAGYEQYF. In DNA form, the CDR3 reads TGCAGTGCTAGCCAACGGGGGGCAGGGTACGAGCAGTACTTC.